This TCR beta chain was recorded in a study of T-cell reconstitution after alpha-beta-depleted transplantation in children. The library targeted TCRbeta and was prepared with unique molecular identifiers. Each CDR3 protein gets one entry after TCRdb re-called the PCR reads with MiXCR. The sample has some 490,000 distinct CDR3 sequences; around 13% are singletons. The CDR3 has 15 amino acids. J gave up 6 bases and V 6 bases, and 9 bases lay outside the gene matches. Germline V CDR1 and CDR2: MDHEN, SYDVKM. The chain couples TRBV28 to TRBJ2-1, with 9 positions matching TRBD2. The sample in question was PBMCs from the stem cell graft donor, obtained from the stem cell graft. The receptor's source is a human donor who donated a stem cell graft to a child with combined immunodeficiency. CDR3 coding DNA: TGTGCCAGCAGCTTTTCGATAGCGGGAGTCAATGAGCAGTTCTTC. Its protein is CASSFSIAGVNEQFF.